The rows below give T cell receptor beta chains drawn from one sample of a study of T cells in Graves' hyperthyroidism and ophthalmopathy. TCRdb re-called the multiplex PCR reads with MiXCR, one entry per CDR3 protein. Seen here are over 550,000 distinct CDR3 sequences, 15% to 20% observed once, and the top ten hold 15% to 20%. The sample comprised blood. The receptor source for this set is a woman under 30 with Graves' hyperthyroidism. Each CDR3 is given with its conserved first and last residue. A D gene is named only where the DNA matches it firmly. Clone size is shown for a subset of rows, as once, few, many or a class of expanded clone.

clone_size d_call j_call v_call cdr3_aa cdr3_nt
many . TRBJ1-1 TRBV6-1 CASGGITEAFF TGTGCCAGCGGTGGGATTACTGAAGCTTTCTTT
many TRBD1 TRBJ1-2 TRBV6-1 CASSERGGGYGYTF TGTGCCAGCAGCGAACGAGGGGGCGGCTATGGCTACACCTTC
few . TRBJ1-1 TRBV4-2 CASSQEIRFQNTEAFF TGTGCCAGCAGCCAAGAGATTCGGTTCCAGAACACTGAAGCTTTCTTT
many . TRBJ2-3 TRBV3-1 CASSQGRRDTDTQYF TGTGCCAGCAGCCAAGGGAGGAGGGACACCGATACGCAGTATTTT
. TRBD2 TRBJ2-5 TRBV5-6 CASSLIIGRERETQYF TGTGCCAGCAGCTTGATTATCGGGAGGGAAAGAGAGACCCAGTACTTC
many . TRBJ2-7 TRBV27 CASSMDGSYEQYF TGTGCCAGCAGTATGGACGGGAGCTACGAGCAGTACTTC
few . TRBJ2-2 TRBV5-1 CASIRGPNTGELFF TGCGCCAGCATTCGGGGTCCGAACACCGGGGAGCTGTTTTTT
. TRBD2 TRBJ2-7 TRBV12-3/TRBV12-4 CASSLAASGGAESYEQYF TGTGCCAGCAGTTTAGCGGCTAGCGGGGGGGCCGAGTCTTACGAGCAGTACTTC
many . TRBJ1-5 TRBV28 CASSLGRGVPLNQPQHF TGTGCCAGCAGTTTGGGAAGGGGGGTCCCCTTAAATCAGCCCCAGCATTTT
. . TRBJ2-5 TRBV7-9 CASSLKSETQYF TGTGCCAGCAGCCTCAAGTCGGAGACCCAGTACTTC
few . TRBJ1-2 TRBV20-1 CSAGQIGYGYTF TGCAGTGCTGGTCAGATAGGCTATGGCTACACCTTC
many TRBD1 TRBJ1-6 TRBV6-1 CASSPPGQGGSPLHF TGTGCCAGCTCACCTCCTGGACAGGGCGGCTCACCCCTCCACTTT
. TRBD1 TRBJ1-2 TRBV27 CASSLSSGGRYGYTF TGTGCCAGCAGTTTATCGTCAGGGGGCCGGTATGGCTACACCTTC
. . TRBJ1-6 TRBV2 CASSPRVDSPLHF TGTGCCAGCAGCCCCCGGGTGGATTCACCCCTCCACTTT
many . TRBJ2-5 TRBV6-1 CASVQSGETQYF TGTGCCAGCGTACAGTCCGGGGAGACCCAGTACTTC
. TRBD1 TRBJ2-5 TRBV24-1 CATGYRGQETQYF TGTGCCACCGGATACAGGGGCCAAGAGACCCAGTACTTC